The 11 T cell receptor beta chains in this list originate from one sample, sequenced in a study of blood T cell repertoires in COVID-19. Clones were read by immunoSEQ multiplex PCR, and TCRdb kept only the in-frame ones, dropping some. Seen here are 120,000 or so clones, over 75% observed once, and the top ten hold around 27%. The sequenced sample consisted of peripheral blood. The receptors originated from an elderly woman with acute or convalescent COVID-19.

This chain connects TRBV18 to TRBJ1-1; D gene unclear. From germline, CDR1 is KGHSH and CDR2 LQKENI. CDR3 length: 13 amino acids. V was cut by 2 bases and J by 6 bases, with 10 bases left in between. CDR3 coding DNA: TGTGCCAGCTCACCAGAACAGCGGGCTGAAGCTTTCTTT. Translating gives CASSPEQRAEAFF.

The chain links TRBV28 to TRBJ2-7, with D maybe TRBD2 (6 bases). There are 13 residues in the CDR3. Trimming shortened V by 8 bases and J by 4 bases, and 15 bases separated the two germline ends. The germline V gene has CDR1 MDHEN and CDR2 SYDVKM. CDR3 sequence: CASGGTPRYEQYV. For the CDR3, the DNA is TGTGCCAGCGGGGGGACGCCCCGGTACGAGCAGTACGTC.

The rearrangement links TRBV28 to TRBJ1-6, with 9 positions matching TRBD1. The CDR3 is made up of 14 amino acids. Per germline, CDR1 MDHEN and CDR2 SYDVKM. V gave up 6 bases and J gave up 12 bases; unmatched junction bases: 9. For the CDR3, the DNA is TGTGCCAGCAGCACCGGGACAGGGCTTGTACCCCTCCACTTT. This codes for CASSTGTGLVPLHF.

The chain couples TRBV28 to TRBJ2-1, with D possibly TRBD2 on 5 matching bases. Germline CDR1 reads MDHEN; CDR2 reads SYDVKM. This CDR3 region has 20 residues. V lost 3 bases to trimming and J lost 2 bases, with 26 bases between them. Written as DNA, the CDR3 is TGTGCCAGCAGTTTTGGGCCGCGTGACGGAAACCTACTAGCCTACAATGAGCAGTTCTTC. It yields the protein CASSFGPRDGNLLAYNEQFF.

V usage is TRBV18 and J usage is TRBJ1-3, with 9 bases fitting TRBD1. The germline V gene has CDR1 KGHSH and CDR2 LQKENI. The CDR3 has 15 amino acids. V lost 6 bases, J lost 6 bases, and 9 bases stayed unmatched. The CDR3 sequence: CASSPAGTGINTIYF. As DNA, the CDR3 is TGTGCCAGCTCCCCCGCCGGGACAGGGATAAACACCATATATTTT.

The V gene is TRBV7-2, the J gene TRBJ2-3; possible D gene TRBD1, 8 bases. Trimming shortened V by 5 bases and J by 4 bases, and 16 bases separated the two germline ends. The V gene's germline CDR1 is SGHTA and CDR2 FQGNSA. This CDR3 has 15 residues. CDR3 protein: CASSPNRGRADTQYF. DNA of the CDR3: TGTGCCAGCAGCCCTAACAGGGGGAGGGCAGATACGCAGTATTTT.

J is TRBJ1-2 and V is TRBV27; D not resolved. V lost 5 bases and J 5 bases, leaving 12 bases between the germline ends. The CDR3 runs to 13 residues. The germline CDR1 and CDR2 sequences are MNHEY and SMNVEV (reference sequence). As DNA, the CDR3 is TGTGCCAGCAGTCCCGGCGGAACTTATGGCTACACCTTC. Its translation is CASSPGGTYGYTF.

The chain links TRBV5-6 to TRBJ1-3; 8 nucleotides align to TRBD1. With V trimmed by 4 bases and J by 3 bases, 18 bases remained unmatched. CDR1 and CDR2 from the germline V gene are SGHDT and YYEEEE. This CDR3 spans 19 amino acids. The CDR3: CASSLGQGTVGLDGNTIYF. CDR3 sequence (DNA): TGTGCCAGCAGCCTCGGACAGGGTACGGTCGGTTTGGATGGAAACACCATATATTTT.

The V gene is TRBV6-5, the J gene TRBJ1-1; the D is unclear. V lost 4 bases to trimming and J lost 5 bases, with 14 bases between them. Germline values: CDR1 MNHEY, CDR2 SVGAGI. The CDR3 length is 14 residues. The CDR3 protein is CASSLKGGNTEAFF. CDR3 DNA sequence: TGTGCCAGCAGTTTAAAAGGAGGAAATACTGAAGCTTTCTTT.

This clone was detected once. The chain uses TRBV5-5 and TRBJ1-2; the match to TRBD1 covers 7 bases. Germline V gene lookup returns CDR1 SGHKS and CDR2 YYEKEE (reference sequence). The CDR3 is made up of 15 amino acids. V lost 7 bases to trimming and J lost 0 bases; unmatched junction nucleotides: 9. The CDR3 loop is CASLLPGGPNYGYTF. DNA of the CDR3: TGTGCCAGCCTCCTCCCAGGGGGACCTAACTATGGCTACACCTTC.

With regard to this clone: One end of the junction fails to match germline, which may point to a read error. V and J are TRBV7-2 and TRBJ1-5, with a tentative D call TRBD1 (6 bases). CDR1 SGHTA and CDR2 FQGNSA come from the germline V gene. CDR3 length: 13 residues. The CDR3 DNA sequence: TGTGCCAGCAGCTTCGATGGACAGAGCCCTATAATATTT. This translates into CASSFDGQSPIIF.